These T cell receptor beta chains were read from a single sample in a study of blood T cell repertoires in COVID-19. Sequencing was performed with immunoSEQ multiplex PCR; in TCRdb, only in-frame clones are kept and a portion is missing. This table holds 270,000 or so clones, nearly 90% found once. Sequences were obtained from peripheral blood. These TCRs come from a woman in her twenties or thirties with COVID-19, enrolled during active disease. The CDR3 runs from the conserved cysteine through the conserved F or W. The D gene is left open where the match is weak. A clone size is listed for some rows: how often the clone was seen (once, few, many), or a class if it is expanded.

d_gene,abundance,j_gene,v_gene,CDR3aa,CDR3nt
NA,NA,TRBJ1-3,TRBV6-5,CASRSRGTSGNTIYF,TGTGCCAGCAGGAGTAGGGGGACCTCTGGAAACACCATATATTTT
TRBD2,NA,TRBJ2-5,TRBV27,CASSPSGPVETQYF,TGTGCCAGCAGTCCTAGCGGACCTGTCGAGACCCAGTACTTC
NA,NA,TRBJ1-2,TRBV5-1,CASSLDRANYGYTF,TGCGCCAGCAGCTTGGACAGGGCCAACTATGGCTACACCTTC
NA,NA,TRBJ1-1,TRBV27,CASSPNRANTEAFF,TGTGCCAGCAGCCCGAACAGGGCCAACACTGAAGCTTTCTTT
TRBD2,NA,TRBJ2-1,TRBV11-2,CASRSSGGSYNEQFF,TGTGCCAGCAGATCGAGCGGGGGAAGTTACAATGAGCAGTTCTTC
NA,NA,TRBJ1-2,TRBV11-2,CASSSIRDTTLYGYTF,TGTGCCAGCAGCTCAATCCGGGACACGACCCTCTATGGCTACACCTTC
TRBD1,NA,TRBJ1-1,TRBV10-3,CAISESRGPGDTEAFF,TGTGCCATCAGTGAATCCAGGGGGCCTGGAGACACTGAAGCTTTCTTT
NA,NA,TRBJ1-5,TRBV19,CASSMQGLGQPQHF,TGTGCCAGTAGTATGCAGGGGTTGGGGCAGCCCCAGCATTTT
NA,NA,TRBJ2-7,TRBV5-1,CASSLFSGPSSYEQYF,TGCGCCAGCAGCTTGTTTTCAGGGCCCAGCTCCTACGAGCAGTACTTC
NA,NA,TRBJ1-1,TRBV5-4,CASSSQGMNTEAFF,TGTGCCAGCAGTTCGCAGGGTATGAACACTGAAGCTTTCTTT
TRBD1,NA,TRBJ1-1,TRBV19,CASSRKGQGRTEAFF,TGTGCCAGTAGTCGAAAAGGACAGGGACGAACTGAAGCTTTCTTT
TRBD1,NA,TRBJ2-3,TRBV27,CASKRDRGTDTQYF,TGTGCCAGCAAGCGCGACAGGGGTACAGATACGCAGTATTTT
TRBD1,NA,TRBJ2-1,TRBV5-1,CASSFTDRANNEQFF,TGCGCCAGCAGCTTCACAGACAGGGCAAACAATGAGCAGTTCTTC
NA,once,TRBJ2-7,TRBV5-1,CASSLWTDYEQYF,TGCGCCAGCAGCTTGTGGACAGACTACGAGCAGTACTTC
NA,few,TRBJ1-2,TRBV18,CASSPKTDFNYGYTF,TGTGCCAGCTCACCCAAGACAGACTTTAACTATGGCTACACCTTC
NA,NA,TRBJ1-1,TRBV7-8,CASSLDGTTFEAFF,TGTGCCAGCAGCTTAGACGGGACAACCTTTGAAGCTTTCTTT
TRBD2,NA,TRBJ2-3,TRBV5-1,CASSRTPGLAGGSTDTQYF,TGCGCCAGCAGCCGGACTCCGGGACTAGCGGGGGGGAGCACAGATACGCAGTATTTT
NA,NA,TRBJ1-6,TRBV27,CASSFGQGMSSPLHF,TGTGCCAGCAGTTTTGGGCAGGGGATGAGTTCACCCCTCCACTTT
NA,NA,TRBJ1-4,TRBV13,CASSLKGLGVEKLFF,TGTGCCAGCAGCCTAAAGGGGCTAGGAGTTGAAAAACTGTTTTTT
NA,NA,TRBJ1-2,TRBV6-1,CASSEGQYYGYTF,TGTGCCAGCAGTGAAGGCCAGTACTATGGCTACACCTTC
TRBD1,NA,TRBJ1-6,TRBV5-1,CASSLGGDRYSPLHF,TGCGCCAGCAGCTTGGGAGGGGACAGATATTCACCCCTCCACTTT
TRBD1,NA,TRBJ1-6,TRBV11-3,CASSSGQINSPLHF,TGTGCCAGCAGCTCGGGACAGATTAATTCACCCCTCCACTTT
NA,NA,TRBJ1-2,TRBV19,CASSIAKQSYGYTF,TGTGCCAGTAGTATAGCAAAACAGAGCTATGGCTACACCTTC
TRBD1,NA,TRBJ1-1,TRBV4-1,CASSLIQGAENTEAFF,TGCGCCAGCAGCCTCATACAGGGGGCCGAGAACACTGAAGCTTTCTTT